This entry lists 17 T cell receptor beta chains sequenced from one sample in a study of shared clonotypes between healthy human individuals. Using immunoSEQ multiplex PCR, the repertoire was profiled, and TCRdb retains in-frame clones only, with some absent. The table records about 2.1 million clones, over 85% of them present only once. Only CD45RO-negative cells positively selected for CCR7 counted as naive CD8 cells, so terminally differentiated effector memory CD45RA+ cells were excluded. The source material was naive CD8+ T cells from PBMCs. The receptors here all came from a man aged 18 to 35 in good health. Some clones in this sample may be carry-over from other donors' samples.

The rearrangement joins TRBV29-1 to TRBJ2-7; no reliable D call. V dropped 1 base and J dropped 0 bases, with 7 bases sitting between them. The CDR3 length is 13 residues. Germline CDR1 and CDR2: SQVTM and ANQGSEA. CDR3 in amino acids: CSVEGHNSYEQYF. The CDR3 nucleotides are TGCAGCGTTGAAGGTCACAACTCCTACGAGCAGTACTTC.

This clone is a singleton in its sample. The chain is built from TRBV5-6 and TRBJ2-3; tentative D call: TRBD1 (6 bases). Trimming removed 4 bases from V and 8 bases from J, with 8 bases in between. Germline CDR1 reads SGHDT; CDR2 reads YYEEEE. The CDR3 runs to 11 residues. The CDR3 coding sequence is TGTGCCAGCAGCGTGGACAGTACGCAGTATTTT. Protein product: CASSVDSTQYF.

The chain has TRBV2 and TRBJ2-3; either TRBD1 or TRBD2 may supply D (6 bases each). Germline assignment: CDR1 SNHLY and CDR2 FYNNEI. This CDR3 is built from 15 residues. V was shortened by 6 bases and J by 2 bases, with 15 bases between the two germline ends. CDR3 amino acids: CASSRKGGATDTQYF. The CDR3 DNA follows: TGTGCCAGCAGCCGAAAGGGGGGAGCCACAGATACGCAGTATTTT.

The J gene is TRBJ2-7, the V gene TRBV27; 7 bases are a match to TRBD1. The CDR3 extends over 16 amino acids. Germline assignment: CDR1 MNHEY and CDR2 SMNVEV (reference sequence). J gave up 0 bases and V 5 bases, and 10 bases lay outside the gene matches. The CDR3 loop is CASSLRDSRPSYEQYF. The CDR3 region has the DNA TGTGCCAGCAGTCTGAGGGACAGCCGTCCCTCCTACGAGCAGTACTTC.

In DNA form, the CDR3 reads TGTGCCATCAGCGGACTAGCGGGAGAGGGGACCGGGGAGCTGTTTTTT. Translating gives CAISGLAGEGTGELFF. The chain couples TRBV10-3 to TRBJ2-2, with TRBD2 matching 13 bases. J lost 5 bases, V lost 6 bases, and 6 bases had no gene match. The CDR3 has 16 amino acids. CDR1 is ENHRY and CDR2 is SYGVKD in the germline V gene.

A word on this clone: The junction does not match germline at one end; this may be a read error. The chain uses TRBV19 and TRBJ1-2; D remains ambiguous. Germline V CDR1 and CDR2: LNHDA, SQIVND (reference sequence). The CDR3 runs to 12 residues. CDR3 amino acids: CASSIDSLGCTF. CDR3 coding DNA: TGTGCCAGTAGTATAGACTCCTTGGGCTGCACCTTC.

This clone came up once. The chain combines TRBV7-6 with TRBJ1-2; D might be TRBD1 (5 bases). This CDR3 spans 17 amino acids. Germline V gene sequence: CDR1 SGHVS, CDR2 FNYEAQ. The V and J ends lost 3 bases and 8 bases respectively, with 25 bases between them. The CDR3 region has the DNA TGTGCCAGCAGCTTGTTGGGGTTTAGTGAGGGACCACGGGGCTACACCTTC. It yields the protein CASSLLGFSEGPRGYTF.

This clone appeared a single time. The chain couples TRBV11-1 to TRBJ1-1; 9 nucleotides align to TRBD1. The CDR3 runs 16 residues. V dropped 1 base and J dropped 3; count of bases not matched to a gene: 6. Germline V gene sequence: CDR1 SGHAT, CDR2 FQDESV (reference sequence). CDR3: CASSLEQGAWDTEAFF. The CDR3 DNA reads TGTGCCAGCAGCTTAGAACAGGGGGCCTGGGACACTGAAGCTTTCTTT.

V usage is TRBV27 and J usage is TRBJ1-5, with D tentatively TRBD1 (6 bases). This CDR3 is 15 amino acids long. Trimming took off 3 bases at V and 0 bases at J, with 9 bases between the two ends. Germline V lookup: CDR1 MNHEY, CDR2 SMNVEV (reference sequence). CDR3 bases: TGTGCCAGCAGTTTTGAGGGGGGTAGCAATCAGCCCCAGCATTTT. This codes for CASSFEGGSNQPQHF.

This chain uses TRBV5-4 with TRBJ1-1; D is unresolved. CDR3 length: 15 amino acids. Per the germline V gene, CDR1 is SGHNT and CDR2 is YYREEE (reference sequence). V was trimmed by 2 bases and J by 0 bases, leaving 11 bases between them. CDR3 bases: TGTGCCAGCAGCTTTGGGCCCATTATGAACACTGAAGCTTTCTTT. Translating it yields CASSFGPIMNTEAFF.

This clone was recorded once. The chain's CDR3 is CASSIWVYGTGELFF. The CDR3 bases are TGTGCCAGTAGTATTTGGGTGTATGGCACCGGGGAGCTGTTTTTT. This chain joins TRBV19 and TRBJ2-2; D unresolved. Per germline, CDR1 LNHDA and CDR2 SQIVND (reference sequence). V was pared by 3 bases and J by 4 bases, with 12 bases between. The CDR3 loop spans 15 amino acids.

The chain has TRBV7-6 and TRBJ2-6; D is perhaps TRBD1 (5 bases). The V gene's germline CDR1 is SGHVS and CDR2 FNYEAQ. V was trimmed by 2 bases and J by 2 bases, leaving 10 bases between them. The CDR3 spans 16 residues. The CDR3 region has the DNA TGTGCCAGCAGCTTAAAGGGGTTTACTGGGGCCAACGTCCTGACTTTC. Residues: CASSLKGFTGANVLTF.

The CDR3 region has the DNA TGTGCCAGCAGTTTTTACAGGGACCAGACCGGGGAGCTGTTTTTT. Its translation is CASSFYRDQTGELFF. This chain connects TRBV27 to TRBJ2-2, with D possibly being TRBD1 (6 bases). The CDR3 has 15 amino acids. Between the trimmed V and J ends, which lost 3 bases and 5 bases, there was a span of 13 bases. Germline V gene sequence: CDR1 MNHEY, CDR2 SMNVEV (reference sequence).

The chain recombines TRBV28 with TRBJ1-5; TRBD1 is a possible D gene (5 bases). This CDR3 is 16 amino acids long. The germline gives CDR1 MDHEN, CDR2 SYDVKM. V gave up 5 bases and J gave up 4 bases, with 18 bases separating them. The CDR3 DNA follows: TGTGCCAGCAGTCCGTTGTGGGACGACCATAATCAGCCCCAGCATTTT. It is translated as CASSPLWDDHNQPQHF.

The chain couples TRBV4-1 to TRBJ2-7; D might be TRBD2 (5 bases). Germline CDR1 and CDR2: MGHRA and YSYEKL. This CDR3 contains 16 residues. V gave up 0 bases and J gave up 6 bases, with 18 bases separating them. CDR3 nucleotide sequence: TGCGCCAGCAGCCAAGAAGGCGCGTCTACGGCGGGCGAGCAGTACTTC. Translation gives CASSQEGASTAGEQYF.

This clone was observed once. This CDR3 is CASSQEVFFEAGLNSYNEQFF. CDR3 bases: TGCGCCAGCAGCCAAGAGGTCTTTTTTGAGGCGGGCCTCAACTCCTACAATGAGCAGTTCTTC. The chain carries TRBV4-3 and TRBJ2-1; the D gene is possibly TRBD2 (5 bases). The V end lost 0 bases, the J end lost 0 bases, and 24 bases lay between the germline ends. CDR3 length equals 21 residues. Germline V gene sequence: CDR1 LGHNA, CDR2 YSLEER.

The V call is TRBV7-9, the J call TRBJ2-1; 11 bases match TRBD2. V was pared by 3 bases and J by 15 bases, with 10 bases of the junction left unmatched. The CDR3 totals 14 residues. CDR1 SEHNR and CDR2 FQNEAQ come from the germline V gene (reference sequence). The CDR3: CASSLGTSGGAWFF. The CDR3 DNA reads TGTGCCAGCAGCTTGGGGACTAGCGGTGGCGCGTGGTTCTTC.